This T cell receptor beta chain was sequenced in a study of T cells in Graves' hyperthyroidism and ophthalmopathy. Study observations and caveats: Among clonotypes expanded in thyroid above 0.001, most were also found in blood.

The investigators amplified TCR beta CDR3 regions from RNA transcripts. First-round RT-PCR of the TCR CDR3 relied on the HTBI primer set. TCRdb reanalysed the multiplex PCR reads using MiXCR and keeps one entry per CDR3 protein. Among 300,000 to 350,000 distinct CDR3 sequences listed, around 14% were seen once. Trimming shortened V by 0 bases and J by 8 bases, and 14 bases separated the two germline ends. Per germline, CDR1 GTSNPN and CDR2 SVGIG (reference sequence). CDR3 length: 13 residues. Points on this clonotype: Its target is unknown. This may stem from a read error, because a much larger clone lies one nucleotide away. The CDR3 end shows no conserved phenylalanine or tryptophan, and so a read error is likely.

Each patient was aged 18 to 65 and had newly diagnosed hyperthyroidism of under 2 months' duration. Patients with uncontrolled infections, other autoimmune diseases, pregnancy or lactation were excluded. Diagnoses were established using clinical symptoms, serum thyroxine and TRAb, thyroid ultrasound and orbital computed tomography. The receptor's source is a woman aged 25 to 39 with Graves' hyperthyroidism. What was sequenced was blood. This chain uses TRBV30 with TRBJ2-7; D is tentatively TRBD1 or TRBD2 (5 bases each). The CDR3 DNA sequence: TGTGCCTGGAGTGTACGGGGAAAGGGACAGCAGTACCTC. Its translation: CAWSVRGKGQQYL.